This TCR beta chain was sequenced in a study of CD8 T cells in Susac syndrome. The study's findings and limits: Regarding the TCR sequencing and HLA analysis, the study admitted that a relatively small number of individuals were involved.

The CDR3 is 14 amino acids. V gave up 2 bases and J gave up 5 bases, with 10 bases separating them. Per the germline V gene, CDR1 is KGHSH and CDR2 is LQKENI. A quantity of about 0.45 to 1 ug RNA underwent reverse transcription using random hexamers. Each CDR3 protein is one row after TCRdb ran MiXCR on the immunoSEQ multiplex PCR reads. Among 150,000 to 200,000 distinct CDR3 sequences listed, approximately 93% were seen once. The study sequenced TCR beta in blood CD8+ and CD4+ T cells. The authors negatively isolated CD8+ and CD4+ T cells and FACS-enriched TEMRA cells. Notes on this clonotype: No antigen is known for it.

This clonotype was sampled from a human donor with multiple sclerosis. Material: CD4+ T cells from PBMCs. This chain connects TRBV18 to TRBJ2-1; no reliable D call. The CDR3 nucleotides read TGTGCCAGCTCACCAGTGCGGCGGAACAATGAGCAGTTCTTC. This sequence encodes CASSPVRRNNEQFF.